This T cell receptor beta chain comes out of a study of cytomegalovirus exposure and HLA in healthy donors. This clone was seen only once. What it binds is not known. The study ran its PCR with 60 Vbeta and 13 Jbeta primers. The authors' processing: A later analysis counted about 80 million unique TCR beta chains, some 10 million shared. Produced via immunoSEQ multiplex PCR; TCRdb's table is partial and in-frame only. The DNA was the basis for D and trimming; V, J and clone size are from that table. Here the sample spans 110,000 or so clones, approximately 69% being singletons. General study results and limits: Altogether, 150 to 200 TCR beta chains were recorded as cytomegalovirus-associated.

Germline-derived CDR1 and CDR2 are MNHNY and SVGAGI (reference sequence). After removal of 5 bases from V and 7 bases from J, the junction contained 9 bases not matched to a gene. The CDR3 is 15 residues long. The V gene is TRBV6-6, the J gene TRBJ2-1, with TRBD1 matching 9 bases. The specimen was PBMCs. This clonotype originated in a woman aged 40 to 50 in good health and CMV-seropositive. CDR3 amino acids: CASSNTGTGSNEQFF. CDR3 in DNA: TGTGCCAGCAGTAATACCGGGACAGGGAGTAATGAGCAGTTCTTC.